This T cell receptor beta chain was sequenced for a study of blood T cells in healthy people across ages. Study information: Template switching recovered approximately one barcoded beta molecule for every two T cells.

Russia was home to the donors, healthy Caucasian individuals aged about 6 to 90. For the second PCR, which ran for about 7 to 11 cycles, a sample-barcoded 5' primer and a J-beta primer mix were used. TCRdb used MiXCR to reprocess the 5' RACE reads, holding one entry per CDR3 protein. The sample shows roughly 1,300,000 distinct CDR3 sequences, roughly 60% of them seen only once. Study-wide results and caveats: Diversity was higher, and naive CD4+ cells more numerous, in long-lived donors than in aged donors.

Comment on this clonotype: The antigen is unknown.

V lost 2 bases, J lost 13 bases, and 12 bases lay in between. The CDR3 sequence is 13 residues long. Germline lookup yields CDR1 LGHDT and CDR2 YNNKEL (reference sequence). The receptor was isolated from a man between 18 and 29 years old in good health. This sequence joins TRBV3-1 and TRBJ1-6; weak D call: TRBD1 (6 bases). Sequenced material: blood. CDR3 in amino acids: CASSQPQGLPLHF. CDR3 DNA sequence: TGTGCCAGCAGCCAACCTCAGGGGTTGCCCCTCCACTTT.